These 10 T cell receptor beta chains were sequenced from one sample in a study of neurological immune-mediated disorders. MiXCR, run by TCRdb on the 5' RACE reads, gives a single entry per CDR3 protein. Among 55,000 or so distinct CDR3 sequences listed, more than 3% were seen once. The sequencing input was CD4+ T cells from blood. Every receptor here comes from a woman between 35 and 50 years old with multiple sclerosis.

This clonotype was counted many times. The CDR3 DNA reads TGTGCCAGCAGCCCCAGGGTTGGAAACACCATATATTTT. It is translated as CASSPRVGNTIYF. V and J are TRBV14 and TRBJ1-3; tentatively, D is TRBD1 (5 bases). The CDR3 loop spans 13 amino acids. The germline gives CDR1 SGHDN, CDR2 FVKESK. V lost 4 bases and J lost 3, with 7 bases in between.

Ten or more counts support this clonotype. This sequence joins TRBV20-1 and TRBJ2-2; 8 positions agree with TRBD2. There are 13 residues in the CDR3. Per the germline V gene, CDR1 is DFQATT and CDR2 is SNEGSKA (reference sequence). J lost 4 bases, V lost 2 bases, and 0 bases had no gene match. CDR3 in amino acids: CSARSGGTGELFF. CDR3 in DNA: TGCAGTGCTAGAAGCGGGGGCACCGGGGAGCTGTTTTTT.

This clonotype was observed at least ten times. The CDR3 region has the DNA TGTGCCAGCAGCCAATGGGGGAGAAGGGCCGGGGAGCTGTTTTTT. Its protein is CASSQWGRRAGELFF. The chain uses TRBV3-1 and TRBJ2-2; TRBD1 or TRBD2 may be the D gene (5 bases each). CDR3 length: 15 amino acids. Germline V lookup: CDR1 LGHDT, CDR2 YNNKEL (reference sequence). Trimming left V 2 bases short and J 6 bases short, with 13 bases between.

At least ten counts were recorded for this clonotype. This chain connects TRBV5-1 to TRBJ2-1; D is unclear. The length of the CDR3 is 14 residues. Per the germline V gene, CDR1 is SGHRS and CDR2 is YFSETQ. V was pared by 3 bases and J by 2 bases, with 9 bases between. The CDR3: CASSWSIPYNEQFF. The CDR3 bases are TGCGCCAGCAGCTGGAGCATCCCCTACAATGAGCAGTTCTTC.

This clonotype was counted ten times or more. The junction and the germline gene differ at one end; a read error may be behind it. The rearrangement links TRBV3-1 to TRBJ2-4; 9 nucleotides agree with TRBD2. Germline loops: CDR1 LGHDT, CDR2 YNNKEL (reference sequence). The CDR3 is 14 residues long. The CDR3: CASSQDRRRGGRGF. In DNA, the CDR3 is TGTGCCAGCAGCCAAGATAGGCGGCGGGGGGGCCGCGGCTTC.

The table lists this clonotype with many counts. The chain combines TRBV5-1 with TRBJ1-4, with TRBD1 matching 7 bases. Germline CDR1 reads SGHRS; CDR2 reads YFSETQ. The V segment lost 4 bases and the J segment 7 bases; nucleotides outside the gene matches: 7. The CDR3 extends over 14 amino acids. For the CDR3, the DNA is TGCGCCAGCAGCCCAGGGGGGGCCGGTGAAAAACTGTTTTTT. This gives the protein CASSPGGAGEKLFF.

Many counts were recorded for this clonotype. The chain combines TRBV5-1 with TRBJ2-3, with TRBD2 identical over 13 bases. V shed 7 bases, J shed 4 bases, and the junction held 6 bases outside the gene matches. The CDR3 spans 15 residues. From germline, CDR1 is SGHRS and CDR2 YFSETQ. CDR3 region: CASSRGLAGPDTQYF. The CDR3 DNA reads TGCGCCAGCTCCAGGGGACTAGCGGGGCCAGATACGCAGTATTTT.

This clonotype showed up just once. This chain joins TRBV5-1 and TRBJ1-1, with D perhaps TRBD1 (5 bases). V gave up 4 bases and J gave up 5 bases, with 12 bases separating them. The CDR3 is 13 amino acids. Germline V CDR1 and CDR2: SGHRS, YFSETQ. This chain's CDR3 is CASSVGVDTEAFF. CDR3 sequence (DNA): TGCGCCAGCAGCGTGGGGGTTGATACTGAAGCTTTCTTT.

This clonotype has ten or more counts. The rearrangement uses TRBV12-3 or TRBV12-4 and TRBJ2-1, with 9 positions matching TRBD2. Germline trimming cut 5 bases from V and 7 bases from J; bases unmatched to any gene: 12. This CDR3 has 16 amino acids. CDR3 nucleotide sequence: TGTGCCAGCAGTCCCCGCGGGGCGGGGGGGAAAAATGAGCAGTTCTTC. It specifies CASSPRGAGGKNEQFF.

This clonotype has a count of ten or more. This CDR3 is CSVTARSGNTIYF. CDR3 nucleotide sequence: TGCAGCGTGACAGCTCGCTCTGGAAACACCATATATTTT. This chain joins TRBV29-1 and TRBJ1-3; a weak D match, TRBD1 (5 bases). The CDR3 length is 13 residues. Germline-derived CDR1 and CDR2 are SQVTM and ANQGSEA. V lost 6 bases and J lost 0, with 9 bases in between.